The 31 T cell receptor beta chains presented below share a single source sample, sequenced in a study of cytotoxic CD8 clonotypes in ibrutinib-treated CLL (dated by TCRdb to the early 2020s). What the time point label conveys for this sample: about a year on ibrutinib. Libraries were built with the immunoSEQ multiplex PCR assay. Imported from immuneACCESS, the table was reduced by TCRdb to in-frame sequences with V and J called. These copies leave out some clones; in studies compared against another copy, an unresolved V gene accounts for under half, and the cause of the remainder is not known. Recorded for this sample are some 81,000 clones; about 85% of them occurred a single time. The ten largest clones represent nearly 5% of the sample. The sample in question was PBMCs, obtained after 12 months of ibrutinib treatment. The receptor set was obtained from a human donor with chronic lymphocytic leukemia.

The chain employs TRBV5-6 and TRBJ2-5; D gene uncertain. CDR1 is SGHDT, CDR2 YYEEEE, per germline. This CDR3 has 11 residues. V was trimmed by 1 base and J by 6 bases, leaving 4 bases between them. The CDR3 loop is CASSLTQTQYF. The CDR3 nucleotides read TGTGCCAGCAGCTTGACTCAGACCCAGTACTTC.

As regards this clone: Other DNA sequences in this specimen translate into the identical CDR3. The gene calls are TRBV28 and TRBJ1-5; D gene ambiguous. The CDR3 contains 12 residues. V lost 2 bases, J lost 4 bases, and 3 bases lay in between. CDR1 MDHEN and CDR2 SYDVKM come from the germline V gene. Written as DNA, the CDR3 is TGTGCCAGCAGTTTAGGGAATCAGCCCCAGCATTTT. Translating it yields CASSLGNQPQHF.

The chain carries TRBV6-5 and TRBJ1-4, with D maybe TRBD1 (6 bases). Trimming shortened V by 4 bases and J by 7 bases, and 16 bases separated the two germline ends. CDR1 is MNHEY, CDR2 SVGAGI, per germline. This CDR3 contains 15 residues. CDR3 loop: CASSSLQGLGEKLFF. CDR3 sequence (DNA): TGTGCCAGCAGTTCCCTACAGGGATTAGGTGAAAAACTGTTTTTT.

The chain links TRBV27 to TRBJ2-2; 16 nucleotides line up with TRBD2. J lost 5 bases, V lost 4 bases, and 13 bases had no gene match. Germline V lookup: CDR1 MNHEY, CDR2 SMNVEV (reference sequence). This CDR3 region has 20 residues. In DNA, the CDR3 is TGTGCCAGCAGTTCAGCGGGACTAGCGGGAGGGCCGGGTGGGACCGGGGAGCTGTTTTTT. Its protein product is CASSSAGLAGGPGGTGELFF.

This sequence joins TRBV28 and TRBJ1-2; TRBD1 matches at 8 bases. CDR1 and CDR2 (germline): MDHEN, SYDVKM. The CDR3 loop spans 16 amino acids. The ends lost 6 bases at V and 7 bases at J; junction bases unmatched: 16. The CDR3 DNA follows: TGTGCCAGCAGCTTAGGGTGGACAGGGCTGGGGAGTGGCTACACCTTC. It specifies CASSLGWTGLGSGYTF.

The chain has TRBV18 and TRBJ2-2; D remains ambiguous. In germline, CDR1 is KGHSH, CDR2 LQKENI. Trimming stripped 2 bases from V and 4 bases from J, with 8 bases between. This CDR3 has 14 amino acids. CDR3 DNA: TGTGCCAGCTCACCAACTCAGACCACCGGGGAGCTGTTTTTT. Protein product: CASSPTQTTGELFF.

This clone has only a few counts. V gene TRBV9 combines with J gene TRBJ1-6, with D unresolved. This CDR3 has 13 residues. Germline CDR1 is SGDLS and CDR2 is YYNGEE. With 3 bases removed from V and 5 bases from J, the gap between germline ends came to 6 bases. CDR3 coding DNA: TGTGCCAGCAGCGGCCGGGATAATTCACCCCTCCACTTT. Protein: CASSGRDNSPLHF.

J is TRBJ2-7 and V is TRBV6-5, with unresolved D. V was shortened by 6 bases and J by 0 bases, with 12 bases between the two germline ends. The CDR3 runs 14 residues. Germline V gene data show CDR1 as MNHEY and CDR2 as SVGAGI. CDR3 protein: CASSLGQISYEQYF. CDR3 in DNA: TGTGCCAGCAGCCTCGGTCAGATCTCCTACGAGCAGTACTTC.

Comment on this clone: The same CDR3 can be traced to other DNA sequences in this sample. V and J are TRBV7-2 and TRBJ2-3; D is undetermined. CDR3 length: 12 residues. Between the trimmed V and J ends, which lost 5 bases and 0 bases, there was a span of 3 bases. Germline loops: CDR1 SGHTA, CDR2 FQGNSA. The CDR3 is CASSPSTDTQYF. DNA of the CDR3: TGTGCCAGCAGCCCAAGCACAGATACGCAGTATTTT.

The chain uses TRBV4-2 and TRBJ2-1, with 12 bases identical to TRBD2. V shed 0 bases and J 6 bases; nucleotides not matched to a gene: 12. The germline CDR1 and CDR2 sequences are LGHNA and YNFKEQ. The CDR3 loop spans 19 amino acids. For the CDR3, the DNA is TGTGCCAGCAGCCAAGATCCGTGGGCTAGCGGGGGGGGAGCCAATGAGCAGTTCTTC. Residues: CASSQDPWASGGGANEQFF.

The CDR3 bases are TGTGCCAGCAGTTCCCGACAGATGGCGGCGTCTAATGAAAAACTGTTTTTT. This encodes CASSSRQMAASNEKLFF. The V call is TRBV28, the J call TRBJ1-4; perhaps TRBD1 as D (5 bases). Germline V gene lookup returns CDR1 MDHEN and CDR2 SYDVKM. The CDR3 is 17 amino acids. With 4 bases removed from V and 3 bases from J, the gap between germline ends came to 18 bases.

V is TRBV18 and J is TRBJ2-5; 8 nucleotides align to TRBD1. The ends lost 3 bases at V and 5 bases at J; junction bases unmatched: 11. Germline V gene lookup returns CDR1 KGHSH and CDR2 LQKENI. The CDR3 runs 16 residues. The CDR3 here is CASSPNGPGGEETQYF. The CDR3 DNA is TGTGCCAGCTCACCCAATGGACCAGGGGGCGAGGAGACCCAGTACTTC.

In this sample, this clone turned up once. The chain employs TRBV6-4 and TRBJ2-3; a weak D match, TRBD2 (7 bases). V was pared by 2 bases and J by 2 bases, with 14 bases between. The length of the CDR3 is 16 residues. Germline assignment: CDR1 MRHNA and CDR2 SNTAGT. CDR3 nucleotides: TGTGCCAGCAGTGACCAGGCGGGGGCCATCACAGATACGCAGTATTTT. It is translated as CASSDQAGAITDTQYF.

This clone appeared once. The chain recombines TRBV30 with TRBJ1-6; D unclear. Trimming stripped 3 bases from V and 6 bases from J, with 9 bases between. CDR1 GTSNPN and CDR2 SVGIG come from the germline V gene (reference sequence). The CDR3 extends over 13 amino acids. This CDR3 is CAWREAFNSPLHF. DNA of the CDR3: TGTGCCTGGAGGGAGGCTTTTAATTCACCCCTCCACTTT.

This clone was recorded only once. CDR3 residues: CASSPGQASGNTIYF. CDR3 nucleotides: TGTGCCAGCAGCCCGGGACAGGCCTCTGGAAACACCATATATTTT. V is TRBV7-2 and J is TRBJ1-3, with TRBD1 identical over 8 bases. V shed 5 bases, J shed 0 bases, and the junction held 3 bases outside the gene matches. CDR1 is SGHTA, CDR2 FQGNSA, per germline. This CDR3 region has 15 residues. Together with reference TRBV7-2 and TRBJ1-3, the CDR3 gives the full variable domain: GAGVSQSPSNKVTEKGKDVELRCDPISGHTALYWYRQSLGQGLEFLIYFQGNSAPDKSGLPSDRFSAERTGGSVSTLTIQRTQQEDSAVYLCASSPGQASGNTIYFGEGSWLTVV.

The chain couples TRBV9 to TRBJ2-2; 8 bases match TRBD1. This CDR3 has 17 amino acids. Germline V gene lookup returns CDR1 SGDLS and CDR2 YYNGEE. With V trimmed by 2 bases and J by 0 bases, 6 bases remained unmatched. The DNA of the CDR3 is TGTGCCAGCAGCGTCTCCAGGGGGCCCCCGAACACCGGGGAGCTGTTTTTT. Its protein product is CASSVSRGPPNTGELFF. Complete variable domain (other parts from reference TRBV9 and TRBJ2-2): DSGVTQTPKHLITATGQRVTLRCSPRSGDLSVYWYQQSLDQGLQFLIQYYNGEERAKGNILERFSAQQFPDLHSELNLSSLELGDSALYFCASSVSRGPPNTGELFFGEGSRLTVL.

J is TRBJ2-7 and V is TRBV27; a possible D gene is TRBD2 (7 bases). This CDR3 contains 17 residues. Germline lookup yields CDR1 MNHEY and CDR2 SMNVEV (reference sequence). V dropped 3 bases and J dropped 2 bases, with 20 bases sitting between them. CDR3 loop: CASSLLGGAADTYEQYF. The CDR3 DNA follows: TGTGCCAGCAGTTTGCTGGGGGGGGCGGCCGACACCTACGAGCAGTACTTC.

The chain uses TRBV5-1 and TRBJ2-1, with TRBD2 identical over 8 bases. This CDR3 is 15 amino acids long. Germline CDR1 and CDR2: SGHRS and YFSETQ. V lost 0 bases to trimming and J lost 3 bases; unmatched junction nucleotides: 2. The CDR3 sequence is CASSLASGGYNEQFF. For the CDR3, the DNA is TGCGCCAGCAGCTTGGCCAGCGGGGGCTACAATGAGCAGTTCTTC.

This clone turned up a few times. This chain links TRBV18 with TRBJ2-1, with D tentatively TRBD1 (5 bases). The V end lost 5 bases, the J end lost 3 bases, and 17 bases lay between the germline ends. There are 16 residues in the CDR3. Germline lookup yields CDR1 KGHSH and CDR2 LQKENI. The CDR3 sequence: CASSTDRLQVYNEQFF. The DNA for the CDR3 is TGTGCCAGCTCAACCGACAGACTGCAGGTCTACAATGAGCAGTTCTTC.

The chain combines TRBV28 with TRBJ2-1, with D possibly TRBD1 on 6 matching bases. Trimming left V 8 bases short and J 4 bases short, with 15 bases between. The CDR3 consists of 14 residues. Germline assignment: CDR1 MDHEN and CDR2 SYDVKM. The CDR3 spells CASAGTRGYNEQFF. Written as DNA, the CDR3 is TGTGCCAGCGCCGGCACTAGGGGGTACAATGAGCAGTTCTTC.

This clone was seen a single time. This sequence joins TRBV28 and TRBJ2-6; D unclear. V was cut by 5 bases and J by 0 bases, with 11 bases left in between. Germline-derived CDR1 and CDR2 are MDHEN and SYDVKM. The CDR3 totals 16 residues. The CDR3 DNA reads TGTGCCAGCAGTGTCCTACTGAGCTCTGGGGCCAACGTCCTGACTTTC. Translation gives CASSVLLSSGANVLTF.

The chain couples TRBV5-1 to TRBJ2-5; 9 positions agree with TRBD2. The CDR3 is 15 residues long. The J segment lost 3 bases and the V segment lost 4 bases, leaving 7 bases of the junction unmatched. The V gene's germline CDR1 is SGHRS and CDR2 YFSETQ. CDR3 sequence reads: CASSLHSGGEETQYF. CDR3 DNA: TGCGCCAGCAGCCTCCATAGCGGGGGAGAAGAGACCCAGTACTTC.

The table lists this clone with a count of one. The chain uses TRBV13 and TRBJ2-2; no firm D call. The germline V gene has CDR1 PRHDT and CDR2 FYEKMQ (reference sequence). The V end lost 4 bases, the J end lost 1 base, and 10 bases lay between the germline ends. There are 15 residues in the CDR3. CDR3 region: CASSSLGGNTGELFF. In DNA form, the CDR3 reads TGTGCCAGCAGCTCCCTTGGCGGGAACACCGGGGAGCTGTTTTTT.

The CDR3 region has the DNA TGTGCCAGCAGTTCCCCGGGACAGGGGCACACTGAAGCTTTCTTT. Amino acid sequence: CASSSPGQGHTEAFF. The chain is built from TRBV6-5 and TRBJ1-1; 10 nucleotides line up with TRBD1. Germline V gene lookup returns CDR1 MNHEY and CDR2 SVGAGI. V was clipped by 4 bases and J by 3 bases; unmatched bases: 5. The CDR3 runs to 15 residues.

The chain is built from TRBV27 and TRBJ1-1, with TRBD1 as a possible D gene (5 bases). V dropped 8 bases and J dropped 5 bases, with 21 bases sitting between them. CDR3 size: 15 residues. Germline V CDR1 and CDR2: MNHEY, SMNVEV (reference sequence). CDR3 amino acids: CASRGGGGGGTEAFF. In DNA form, the CDR3 reads TGTGCCAGCCGTGGGGGAGGTGGGGGTGGGACTGAAGCTTTCTTT.

In DNA, the CDR3 is TGCGCCAGCAGCTTGGGGGCCCTTAACGAGCAGTACTTC. The encoded protein is CASSLGALNEQYF. This chain links TRBV5-1 with TRBJ2-7; D ambiguous. Germline V lookup: CDR1 SGHRS, CDR2 YFSETQ. The CDR3 contains 13 residues. Trimming cost V 0 bases and J 5 bases, with 9 bases left between them.

The table lists this clone with a count of one. The V gene is TRBV29-1, the J gene TRBJ2-7; D call uncertain. V lost 4 bases and J 3 bases, leaving 7 bases between the germline ends. Looked up from germline, CDR1 is SQVTM and CDR2 is ANQGSEA. This CDR3 comprises 11 residues. This CDR3 reads CSVGPHYEQYF. DNA for the CDR3: TGCAGCGTTGGCCCCCACTACGAGCAGTACTTC.

The CDR3 is CASSLGRRGKETQYF. The CDR3 DNA reads TGTGCCAGCAGCTTAGGACGACGGGGTAAAGAGACCCAGTACTTC. This chain connects TRBV11-2 to TRBJ2-5; tentative D call: TRBD2 (5 bases). V lost 1 base to trimming and J lost 3 bases, with 12 bases between them. The CDR3 has 15 residues. Germline V gene sequence: CDR1 SGHAT, CDR2 FQNNGV.

This CDR3 reads CSVKVTPAANYGYTF. The CDR3 nucleotides read TGCAGCGTTAAGGTTACCCCGGCGGCTAACTATGGCTACACCTTC. The rearrangement links TRBV29-1 to TRBJ1-2; D call uncertain. The CDR3 contains 15 residues. The V end lost 5 bases, the J end lost 0 bases, and 16 bases lay between the germline ends. Germline assignment: CDR1 SQVTM and CDR2 ANQGSEA.

The genes are TRBV19 and TRBJ2-7; the match to TRBD1 covers 8 bases. The V segment lost 8 bases and the J segment 4 bases; nucleotides outside the gene matches: 4. CDR1 is LNHDA and CDR2 is SQIVND in the germline V gene (reference sequence). The CDR3 sequence is 12 residues long. The CDR3 DNA follows: TGTGCCAGTGCCCGACAGGGGTACGAGCAGTACTTC. Translating it yields CASARQGYEQYF.

This clone appeared many times. The chain is built from TRBV7-2 and TRBJ2-5; 8 positions match TRBD2. The CDR3 is 17 amino acids. The V gene end was trimmed by 2 bases and the J gene end by 5 bases; junction bases not matched to a gene: 13. CDR1 is SGHTA, CDR2 FQGNSA, per germline. In DNA form, the CDR3 reads TGTGCCAGCAGCTTAAGAATTGGGGCTAGCGGGTGGGAGACCCAGTACTTC. Translated, it gives CASSLRIGASGWETQYF.